The sequence of this T cell receptor (beta chain) was determined in a study of graft-versus-host responses after intestinal transplantation. Only in-frame clones appear in the TCRdb table, and some are missing; sequencing was by immunoSEQ multiplex PCR. The sample contains about 51,000 clones, around 96% of which appear only once. Concerning this clone: What it binds is not known.

The study, taken as a whole, reports: Peak GvH clone levels in circulation were associated with early post-transplant HvG declines.

Sequenced material: unstimulated CD8+ T cells sorted from spleen or lymph node cells, taken before transplant. This TCR was recovered from a human donor who was the organ donor for an intestinal transplant.

CDR3 in amino acids: CASIGGDTEAFF. In DNA form, the CDR3 reads TGTGCCAGCATTGGGGGGGACACTGAAGCTTTCTTT. The chain recombines TRBV28 with TRBJ1-1; tentative D call: TRBD1 (5 bases). This CDR3 spans 12 amino acids. From germline, CDR1 is MDHEN and CDR2 SYDVKM. V was trimmed by 7 bases and J by 3 bases, leaving 9 bases between them. Using reference TRBV28 and TRBJ1-1 for the parts outside the CDR3, the full variable domain is DVKVTQSSRYLVKRTGEKVFLECVQDMDHENMFWYRQDPGLGLRLIYFSYDVKMKEKGDIPEGYSVSREKKERFSLILESASTNQTSMYLCASIGGDTEAFFGQGTRLTVV.